This T cell receptor (beta chain) was captured in a study of identical twins (dated by TCRdb to about 2016). For the wider study: To test whether fetal clonotypes persist, this study deep-sequenced TCR alpha and beta repertoires from monozygotic twins, from unrelated adults of various ages, and from cord blood. Replicate twin experiments were performed at different times using different library preparation protocols to rule out contamination.

Only healthy Caucasian donors were included. Library creation used 5' RACE. The sequencer listed for this sample is Illumina HiSeq 2000. A universal primer binding site was added through template switching, and the final cDNA carried a unique molecular identifier so that TCR cDNA molecules could be counted accurately. Specific primers in the conserved constant-segment region were used to synthesize first-strand cDNA for TCR alpha and beta chains. To control for contamination, every cDNA library was double barcoded, receiving both a SMART-Mk sample barcode and Illumina barcodes. Two successive PCR steps introduced TruSeq adapter sequences along with Illumina sample barcodes. TCR alpha and beta cDNA libraries were sequenced on the Illumina HiSeq platform with custom primers. Turning to the authors' computational methods: Raw reads were processed with MiGEC to extract unique molecular identifiers, and MiXCR was used to determine CDR3 positions. For each individual, recombination models were inferred using an EM algorithm with the repgenHMM and IGoR tools. The analysis of shared clonotypes was done with the tcR package in R, with sharing normalized by the product of cloneset sizes. To study raw recombination free of thymic and clonal selection effects, out-of-frame nonproductive sequences were analyzed. The public reads were reprocessed in TCRdb via fastp at Q25 and MiXCR, keeping in-frame beta chains. All rows with the same CDR3 protein become a single entry with the most common DNA and genes. The V and J calls were determined by TCRdb, not by the authors. The sample has roughly 1,500,000 distinct CDR3 sequences on record, less than 40% of them singletons. In total, the top ten clones hold around 0.25% of the sample.

Cut back by 3 bases and 4 bases, the V and J ends lie 12 bases apart. The CDR3 covers 14 residues, taking in both the cysteine and the phenylalanine. Only the CDR3 DNA is retained, 42 bases long and in frame from the first base. Sequences DFQATT (CDR1) and SNEGSKA (CDR2) are obtained from the germline V gene (reference sequence). This clonotype showed up just a few times. No cognate antigen has been identified for it. Base quality data are lacking; no much larger clone is found one base away. Results the study describes overall, beyond this receptor: Because the same donors could not be followed over many years, conclusions were based on cross-sectional statistical analysis. Abundant cord blood beta clonotypes had fewer insertions, young adult naive repertoires showed a similar but weaker trend, and memory repertoires showed no such trend. Out-of-frame TCR alpha sequences shared between twins showed an excess of low generation-probability sequences compared with coincidental sharing between unrelated individuals. In monozygotic twins, out-of-frame TCR alpha sharing was systematically underestimated by recombination models, although the models agreed with sharing between unrelated individuals. Excess twin sharing in beta out-of-frame sequences was weaker because fewer shared sequences lowered the signal-to-noise ratio. Invariant T cells such as MAIT and iNKT could partly confound zero-insertion analyses, though diverse VJ usage argued against this for most clonotypes.

The chain joins TRBV20-1 to TRBJ1-4; D gene: possibly TRBD1, on 6 matching bases. Sequencing was done on a sample of cord blood. The clonotype was recovered from a newborn girl in good health. The CDR3 sequence is CSASRGAHNEKLFF. The DNA is TGCAGTGCTAGCAGGGGAGCCCATAATGAAAAACTGTTTTTT.